The rows below give T cell receptor beta chains drawn from one sample of a study of somatic mutations in cytotoxic T cells in rheumatoid arthritis. Repertoires were generated with immunoSEQ multiplex PCR, while TCRdb's copy carries only in-frame clones and drops some. Counted here are more than 5,500 clones, about four fifths occurring once; the ten biggest clones make up over 9.5%. Sequenced input: CD8+ T cells sorted from blood. These receptors originate from an adult with rheumatoid arthritis. Both conserved end residues are part of each CDR3. The order of the fields is V gene, J gene, clone size, D gene, CDR3 DNA, CDR3 protein. The D gene is left open where the match is weak. A row's size may be missing; if present it is once, few, many or a size class.

TRBV7-6	TRBJ2-2	.	.	TGTGCCAGCAGCCGGACGGGGAACACCGGGGAGCTGTTTTTT	CASSRTGNTGELFF
TRBV19	TRBJ2-1	.	TRBD1	TGTGCCAGTAGTGCGGGACAGGGAGGATTGGGCAATGAGCAGTTCTTC	CASSAGQGGLGNEQFF
TRBV28	TRBJ2-1	.	TRBD1	TGTGCCAGCAGTGGGGACAGGGCGGTGGATGAGCAGTTCTTC	CASSGDRAVDEQFF
TRBV9	TRBJ2-3	.	TRBD1	TGTGCCAGCAGCGTAGAACCGGACAGGGTGGTAGATACGCAGTATTTT	CASSVEPDRVVDTQYF
TRBV19	TRBJ1-1	.	.	TGTGCCAGTAGTATAGGGGCCCCACAGGGTGAAGCTTTCTTT	CASSIGAPQGEAFF
TRBV28	TRBJ1-2	.	TRBD1	TGTGCCAGCAGTTTTCCCGCAGGGGGTAACTATGGCTACACCTTC	CASSFPAGGNYGYTF
TRBV5-1	TRBJ1-2	.	TRBD1	TGCGCCAGCAGCCGAACAGGGGGCAATTATGGCTACACCTTC	CASSRTGGNYGYTF
TRBV6-1	TRBJ2-1	.	TRBD2	TGTGCCATCTCGGGCGGGGGGGCAGTTGATGAGCAGTTCTTC	CAISGGGAVDEQFF
TRBV7-9	TRBJ2-7	.	.	TGTGCCAGCAGCTTAGCGGCAGGGACCTACGAGCAGTACTTC	CASSLAAGTYEQYF
TRBV19	TRBJ2-3	.	.	TGTGCCAGTAGTACCCATTCCGGACTCCACACAGATACGCAGTATTTT	CASSTHSGLHTDTQYF
TRBV11-3	TRBJ1-1	once	.	TGTGCCAGCAGTTTTTGGGGGGATGAAGCTTTCTTT	CASSFWGDEAFF
TRBV7-9	TRBJ1-6	.	.	TGTGCCAGCAGCCCCGACTATAATTCACCCCTCCACTTT	CASSPDYNSPLHF
TRBV6-1	TRBJ1-1	once	TRBD1	TGTGCCAGCAGCTCTGACAGGGGAGCTGAAGCTTTCTTT	CASSSDRGAEAFF
TRBV18	TRBJ2-7	.	.	TGTGCCAGCTCACCACCGGAGAGCGAGCAGTACTTC	CASSPPESEQYF
TRBV9	TRBJ2-5	few	TRBD1	TGTGCCAGCAGCGTAAAGGGGGCTGGAGAGACCCAGTACTTC	CASSVKGAGETQYF
TRBV4-3	TRBJ2-7	.	.	TGCGCCAGCAGCCAGTCCACAGGGTATTCCTACGAGCAGTACTTC	CASSQSTGYSYEQYF
TRBV5-1	TRBJ2-1	.	.	TGCGCCAGCAGCTTATCCGGGGCGTACAATGAGCAGTTCTTC	CASSLSGAYNEQFF
TRBV14	TRBJ1-2	.	.	TGTGCCAGCAGCCAAGGGCCTCCGTGGGTTAAGGAAGACGGCTACACCTTC	CASSQGPPWVKEDGYTF
TRBV5-8	TRBJ1-2	.	TRBD1	TGTGCCAGCAGCTTAAGACAGGGCTATGGCTACACCTTC	CASSLRQGYGYTF
TRBV20-1	TRBJ2-3	.	.	TGCAGTAAGGGTTTAACAGATACGCAGTATTTT	CSKGLTDTQYF
TRBV7-9	TRBJ2-5	.	.	TGTGCCAGCAGCTCTCCCCCGGGATCCCTGCGAGAGACCCAGTACTTC	CASSSPPGSLRETQYF
TRBV4-3	TRBJ1-2	.	.	TGCGCCAGCAGCCCACGGGAGTTGGGTGGCTACACCTTC	CASSPRELGGYTF
TRBV18	TRBJ1-2	.	.	TGTGCCAGCTCACCACCACGGCAGGGAAACGTCCGGGCCTATGGCTACACCTTC	CASSPPRQGNVRAYGYTF
TRBV4-1	TRBJ2-1	.	TRBD1	TGCGCCAGCAGCTATGCCGGGACAGGGGCATACAATGAGCAGTTCTTC	CASSYAGTGAYNEQFF
TRBV5-4	TRBJ1-4	.	.	TGTGCCAGCAGCTTTTATGGGGTTAATGAAAAACTGTTTTTT	CASSFYGVNEKLFF
TRBV4-3	TRBJ2-2	.	.	TGCGCCAGCAGCCAAGATGTGTGGTCCGGGGAGCTGTTTTTT	CASSQDVWSGELFF
TRBV19	TRBJ1-5	.	.	TGTGCCAGTAGCCATCCCCCGAGCAATCAGCCCCAGCATTTT	CASSHPPSNQPQHF
TRBV27	TRBJ2-1	once	TRBD1	TGTGCCAGCAGTTCCCGGCAGGGGGCTATCCGCAATGAGCAGTTCTTC	CASSSRQGAIRNEQFF
TRBV4-3	TRBJ2-7	few	TRBD1	TGCGCCAGCAGCCAGAGGACAGGGAGGGAGCAGTACTTC	CASSQRTGREQYF
TRBV11-2	TRBJ1-4	few	.	TGTGCCAGCAGCCCCGTCGAGGGTGAAAAACTGTTTTTT	CASSPVEGEKLFF
TRBV7-2	TRBJ1-4	.	.	TGTGCCAGCAGCCGTGAAGGGGATGGGGAAAAACTGTTTTTT	CASSREGDGEKLFF